The clone carrying this T cell receptor (beta chain) was observed a handful of times. This sample is drawn from a study of blood T cell repertoires in COVID-19. Study-wide context: PBMCs, B-cell-depleted T cells, or T cells were the source of the cDNA or gDNA that made up the material.

Authors' data handling: It was from reference gene primer amplification that nucleated cell counts were estimated. Measured with immunoSEQ multiplex PCR; TCRdb has only the in-frame clones, and not every one. V and J calls and clone size are as listed in that table; D and trimming were resolved from the DNA. The table has around 140,000 clones, 80% seen once. This CDR3 spans 15 amino acids. Germline CDR1 reads MNHEY; CDR2 reads SVGAGI. The V end was cut by 2 bases, the J end by 6 bases, with 16 bases between. The chain couples TRBV6-5 to TRBJ1-1; D call uncertain. The sample taken for sequencing was peripheral blood. This receptor was obtained from a man aged 70-80 years who had recovered from COVID-19. This CDR3 reads CASSYDSAGLAEAFF. The CDR3 DNA reads TGTGCCAGCAGTTACGATTCGGCCGGACTCGCTGAAGCTTTCTTT.